The clone carrying this T cell receptor beta chain was observed many times. Exclusion applied to patients with other autoimmune diseases, uncontrolled infections, pregnancy or lactation. For repertoire sequencing, the TCR beta CDR3 regions were amplified from RNA transcripts. The first round was an RT-PCR with HTBI primers, and the second round was a multiplex PCR. Via MiXCR, TCRdb re-called the multiplex PCR reads, giving one row per CDR3 protein. The sample lists 560,000 or so distinct CDR3 sequences, 35% to 45% seen once, with 3.5% to 4.5% in the top ten. The data were taken from a study of Graves' ophthalmopathy and Graves' hyperthyroidism. The CDR3 spans 17 residues. V shed 0 bases and J 4 bases; nucleotides not matched to a gene: 8. Germline CDR1 is SGHVS and CDR2 is FNYEAQ.

The chain couples TRBV7-6 to TRBJ1-2, with TRBD1 matching 10 bases. Sequenced material: peripheral blood or thyroid tissue (not recorded which). This receptor was obtained from an adult man with Graves' hyperthyroidism. DNA of the CDR3: TGTGCCAGCAGCTTAGCCCGACAGGGGGCTGGAGGCTATGGCTACACCTTC. Its translation: CASSLARQGAGGYGYTF.